These 32 T cell receptor beta chains share one sample of origin, sequenced in a study of blood T cell repertoires in COVID-19. Repertoires were generated with immunoSEQ multiplex PCR, while TCRdb's copy carries only in-frame clones and drops some. The data hold about 49,000 clones, with around 85% observed a single time. Specimen: peripheral blood. All receptors come from a human donor in a cohort sampled during active COVID-19.

The gene calls are TRBV28 and TRBJ2-3; TRBD1 agrees at 9 bases. The germline V gene has CDR1 MDHEN and CDR2 SYDVKM. There are 14 residues in the CDR3. V was pared by 5 bases and J by 5 bases, with 5 bases of the junction left unmatched. In DNA, the CDR3 is TGTGCCAGCAGTCCACAGGGGGCTGTAGATACGCAGTATTTT. Translated, it gives CASSPQGAVDTQYF.

The rearrangement links TRBV4-1 to TRBJ2-3; TRBD2 might be the D (6 bases). V dropped 5 bases and J dropped 0 bases, with 12 bases sitting between them. The germline V gene has CDR1 MGHRA and CDR2 YSYEKL. The CDR3 is 15 residues long. As DNA, the CDR3 is TGCGCCAGCAGCGGACTGGGGACTAGCACAGATACGCAGTATTTT. Its protein is CASSGLGTSTDTQYF.

The chain is built from TRBV18 and TRBJ2-3; 7 bases fit TRBD1. This CDR3 is built from 15 residues. Germline V gene data show CDR1 as KGHSH and CDR2 as LQKENI. Trimming took 5 bases from V and 5 from J; bases not matched to a gene: 10. CDR3: CASSTRTSGGDTQYF. In nucleotides, the CDR3 is TGTGCCAGCTCAACACGCACCTCAGGGGGAGATACGCAGTATTTT.

The chain employs TRBV7-3 and TRBJ2-1; D not resolved. Trimming removed 2 bases from V and 7 bases from J, with 12 bases in between. This CDR3 is 14 amino acids long. Germline-derived CDR1 and CDR2 are SGHTA and FQGTGA. CDR3 sequence reads: CASSLGGQANEQFF. CDR3 nucleotide sequence: TGTGCCAGCAGCTTAGGTGGCCAGGCAAATGAGCAGTTCTTC. Looking up the rest from reference TRBV7-3 and TRBJ2-1 gives the full variable domain: GAGVSQTPSNKVTEKGKYVELRCDPISGHTALYWYRQSLGQGPEFLIYFQGTGAADDSGLPNDRFFAVRPEGSVSTLKIQRTERGDSAVYLCASSLGGQANEQFFGPGTRLTVL.

Note on this clone: This same CDR3 is encoded by further DNA sequences in the sample. The chain recombines TRBV28 with TRBJ2-3; TRBD2 matches 7 bases. CDR3 length: 15 residues. Trimming cost V 3 bases and J 1 base; bases outside gene matches: 4. Germline V gives CDR1 MDHEN, CDR2 SYDVKM. The CDR3 spells CASSFLAGGTDTQYF. The CDR3 DNA reads as TGTGCCAGCAGTTTCTTAGCGGGTGGCACAGATACGCAGTATTTT.

The rearrangement links TRBV6-1 to TRBJ2-1; 10 nucleotides align to TRBD1. This CDR3 is 16 amino acids long. Trimming removed 0 bases from V and 9 bases from J; junction bases left unmatched: 8. CDR1 and CDR2 from the germline V gene are MNHNS and SASEGT. The CDR3 loop reads CASSEAGTGVFFEQFF. DNA for the CDR3: TGTGCCAGCAGTGAAGCTGGGACAGGGGTTTTTTTTGAGCAGTTCTTC.

This clone has just one count. This rearrangement joins TRBV7-6 to TRBJ2-2, with D maybe TRBD1 (6 bases). The germline V and J ends were trimmed by 5 bases and 6 bases, with 16 bases remaining between them. The CDR3 length is 15 residues. Germline assignment: CDR1 SGHVS and CDR2 FNYEAQ. This CDR3 reads CASSLGTSGAGELFF. In DNA form, the CDR3 reads TGTGCCAGCAGCCTCGGGACAAGTGGCGCCGGGGAGCTGTTTTTT.

This chain links TRBV2 with TRBJ1-5; no reliable D call. Deletions cut 3 bases from V and 2 bases from J, with 11 bases between. CDR3 length equals 15 residues. Germline V gene lookup returns CDR1 SNHLY and CDR2 FYNNEI. The CDR3 region is CASSEKGVGNQPQHF. The CDR3 nucleotides read TGTGCCAGCAGTGAGAAGGGAGTGGGCAATCAGCCCCAGCATTTT.

CDR3 nucleotide sequence: TGTGCCAGCAGCCAAGATTCGGGGAGAAACACCATATATTTT. Translated, it gives CASSQDSGRNTIYF. The V and J genes are TRBV4-2 and TRBJ1-3; D is undetermined. Trimming took off 0 bases at V and 5 bases at J, with 8 bases between the two ends. Germline V lookup: CDR1 LGHNA, CDR2 YNFKEQ. This CDR3 comprises 14 residues.

This chain connects TRBV11-2 to TRBJ2-5; D perhaps matches TRBD2 (6 bases). The CDR3 consists of 16 residues. Trimming stripped 5 bases from V and 4 bases from J, with 20 bases between. Germline values: CDR1 SGHAT, CDR2 FQNNGV. DNA of the CDR3: TGTGCCAGCAGCCAGGGAGGAGGAGCCATGCTAGAGACCCAGTACTTC. This encodes CASSQGGGAMLETQYF.

The gene calls are TRBV4-3 and TRBJ1-1; D is unresolved. CDR3 length: 13 amino acids. CDR1 is LGHNA, CDR2 YSLEER, per germline. V was pared by 0 bases and J by 9 bases, with 11 bases between. The CDR3: CASSQDFSGKAFF. In nucleotides, the CDR3 is TGCGCCAGCAGCCAAGATTTTTCGGGGAAAGCTTTCTTT.

This clone was seen only a few times. The V call is TRBV3-1 (or the pseudogene TRBV3-2), the J call TRBJ2-7; D perhaps matches TRBD1 (5 bases). Per the germline V gene, CDR1 is LGHDT and CDR2 is YNNKEL (reference sequence). Trimming left V 3 bases short and J 0 bases short, with 9 bases between. The CDR3 runs 14 residues. The CDR3 DNA sequence: TGTGCCAGCAGCCAGGGGCCAATCTCCTACGAGCAGTACTTC. Translating gives CASSQGPISYEQYF.

The V call is TRBV9, the J call TRBJ2-2; D is uncertain. There are 16 residues in the CDR3. With 0 bases removed from V and 0 bases from J, the gap between germline ends came to 9 bases. CDR1 SGDLS and CDR2 YYNGEE come from the germline V gene. CDR3 coding DNA: TGTGCCAGCAGCGTAGTGGGCTCCGCGAACACCGGGGAGCTGTTTTTT. The encoded protein is CASSVVGSANTGELFF. Full variable domain (remainder filled in from reference TRBV9 and TRBJ2-2): DSGVTQTPKHLITATGQRVTLRCSPRSGDLSVYWYQQSLDQGLQFLIQYYNGEERAKGNILERFSAQQFPDLHSELNLSSLELGDSALYFCASSVVGSANTGELFFGEGSRLTVL.

The V and J genes are TRBV28 and TRBJ1-2; 11 bases match TRBD1. Trimming removed 10 bases from V and 4 bases from J; junction bases left unmatched: 8. The CDR3 contains 14 residues. CDR1 and CDR2 from the germline V gene are MDHEN and SYDVKM. Here the CDR3 reads CAIRDRGIGYGYTF. The CDR3 DNA is TGTGCCATCCGGGACAGGGGGATTGGCTATGGCTACACCTTC.

This chain uses TRBV2 with TRBJ2-1; D is ambiguous. Germline CDR1 is SNHLY and CDR2 is FYNNEI. V was pared by 9 bases and J by 7 bases, with 10 bases between. The CDR3 covers 11 residues. In DNA form, the CDR3 reads TGTGCCAGTACTACGTTAAATGAGCAGTTCTTC. Protein sequence: CASTTLNEQFF. Full variable domain (missing parts from reference TRBV2 and TRBJ2-1): EPEVTQTPSHQVTQMGQEVILRCVPISNHLYFYWYRQILGQKVEFLVSFYNNEISEKSEIFDDQFSVERPDGSNFTLKIRSTKLEDSAMYFCASTTLNEQFFGPGTRLTVL.

The chain is built from TRBV25-1 and TRBJ1-2; 7 nucleotides match TRBD1. The CDR3 sequence is 15 residues long. The germline gives CDR1 MGHDK, CDR2 SYGVNS. With 5 bases clipped from V and 1 base from J, the junction kept 7 bases outside the gene matches. In DNA, the CDR3 is TGTGCCAGCAGTCAGGGGACAGCCTTTAACTATGGCTACACCTTC. It codes for CASSQGTAFNYGYTF.

The chain employs TRBV9 and TRBJ2-6; D gene uncertain. In germline, CDR1 is SGDLS, CDR2 YYNGEE. With 4 bases removed from V and 0 bases from J, the gap between germline ends came to 5 bases. The CDR3 has 14 residues. The CDR3: CASSTYSGANVLTF. DNA of the CDR3: TGTGCCAGCAGCACCTACTCTGGGGCCAACGTCCTGACTTTC.

This clone was seen only once. The chain is built from TRBV2 and TRBJ2-5; 9 bases align to TRBD2. This CDR3 spans 14 amino acids. The junction had 8 bases not matched to a gene; V was cut back by 5 bases and J by 7 bases. Germline-derived CDR1 and CDR2 are SNHLY and FYNNEI. The CDR3 region has the DNA TGTGCCAGCAGTACGGGGGGCGGGAGGGTGACCCAGTACTTC. Encoded protein: CASSTGGGRVTQYF.

This chain links TRBV5-6 with TRBJ2-1; 10 bases line up with TRBD2. The V segment lost 1 base and the J segment 6 bases; nucleotides outside the gene matches: 13. Germline V CDR1 and CDR2: SGHDT, YYEEEE. The CDR3 has 18 amino acids. In DNA, the CDR3 is TGTGCCAGCAGCTTGAGGCTGAGAGAAGCGGGAGGGCCCAATGAGCAGTTCTTC. Translating it yields CASSLRLREAGGPNEQFF.

The chain recombines TRBV5-4 with TRBJ2-2, with a weak D call TRBD2 (7 bases). Germline V gene lookup returns CDR1 SGHNT and CDR2 YYREEE (reference sequence). The CDR3 has 15 residues. The V end was cut by 1 base, the J end by 5 bases, with 12 bases between. The CDR3 sequence: CASSLSRGGTGELFF. The CDR3 DNA reads TGTGCCAGCAGCTTGTCGAGGGGGGGGACCGGGGAGCTGTTTTTT.

CDR3 residues: CASSSTLRAEAFF. DNA of the CDR3: TGTGCCAGCAGCTCGACCCTTCGGGCTGAAGCTTTCTTT. The chain has TRBV7-9 and TRBJ1-1; no clear D. Germline CDR1 is SEHNR and CDR2 is FQNEAQ (reference sequence). The V and J ends lost 4 bases and 6 bases respectively, with 12 bases between them. This CDR3 is built from 13 residues.

This clone was found once. The chain links TRBV27 to TRBJ2-2; 9 positions agree with TRBD1. The CDR3 consists of 17 residues. Per germline, CDR1 MNHEY and CDR2 SMNVEV (reference sequence). Unmatched junction bases numbered 4, after V lost 2 bases and J lost 0 bases. The CDR3 loop is CASSLPRTGANTGELFF. The CDR3 DNA follows: TGTGCCAGCAGTTTACCACGGACAGGGGCGAACACCGGGGAGCTGTTTTTT.

The rearrangement links TRBV18 to TRBJ1-4, with 8 bases fitting TRBD1. The trim removed 3 bases at V and 11 bases at J, leaving 5 bases unmatched. CDR3 length: 13 amino acids. CDR1 is KGHSH and CDR2 is LQKENI in the germline V gene. CDR3 in DNA: TGTGCCAGCTCACCGGACCGACAGGGGAAACTGTTTTTT. Residues: CASSPDRQGKLFF.

The J gene is TRBJ2-7, the V gene TRBV20-1; 7 bases fit TRBD2. The trim removed 3 bases at V and 2 bases at J, leaving 7 bases unmatched. Germline-derived CDR1 and CDR2 are DFQATT and SNEGSKA (reference sequence). The CDR3 has 14 residues. The CDR3 region is CSASFSGVTYEQYF. The CDR3 nucleotides are TGCAGTGCTAGTTTCAGCGGGGTGACCTACGAGCAGTACTTC.

This clone was detected once. This chain uses TRBV7-2 with TRBJ2-7; 7 bases map to TRBD1. The J segment lost 3 bases and the V segment lost 2 bases, leaving 7 bases of the junction unmatched. The CDR3 spans 15 residues. The germline V gene encodes CDR1 SGHTA and CDR2 FQGNSA. The CDR3 nucleotides read TGTGCCAGCAGCTTATACCGAACAGGGGACTACGAGCAGTACTTC. This translates into CASSLYRTGDYEQYF.

CDR3 protein: CASSLRTGYEAFF. The CDR3 DNA follows: TGTGCCAGCAGCTTAAGGACAGGGTATGAAGCTTTCTTT. The chain employs TRBV7-9 and TRBJ1-1, with 8 bases lining up with TRBD1. This CDR3 contains 13 residues. Germline V gives CDR1 SEHNR, CDR2 FQNEAQ (reference sequence). V was clipped by 2 bases and J by 7 bases; unmatched bases: 3.

This sequence joins TRBV28 and TRBJ2-1, with TRBD2 identical over 11 bases. Trimming at V came to 6 bases and at J to 3 bases, leaving 7 bases not matched to a gene. The CDR3 contains 16 residues. CDR1 and CDR2 (germline): MDHEN, SYDVKM. DNA of the CDR3: TGTGCCAGCAGCCCCCTGGGACTAGCGGACTACAATGAGCAGTTCTTC. This gives the protein CASSPLGLADYNEQFF.

The rearrangement uses TRBV7-9 and TRBJ2-1; TRBD2 matches at 10 bases. CDR1 and CDR2 from the germline V gene are SEHNR and FQNEAQ (reference sequence). V trimming: 5 bases; J trimming: 3 bases; junction bases outside the gene matches: 7. The CDR3 consists of 16 residues. The CDR3 here is CASSNSGGAGYNEQFF. In DNA, the CDR3 is TGTGCCAGCAGCAACAGCGGGGGGGCTGGCTACAATGAGCAGTTCTTC.

The rearrangement uses TRBV6-5 and TRBJ2-7; the D is unclear. Trimming left V 7 bases short and J 11 bases short, with 12 bases between. This CDR3 has 10 residues. Germline CDR1 reads MNHEY; CDR2 reads SVGAGI. CDR3 nucleotide sequence: TGTGCCAGCAATTCGCGCTTGAAGTACTTC. It translates to CASNSRLKYF.

The chain links TRBV6-4 to TRBJ1-1; D possibly corresponds to TRBD1 (6 bases). The germline CDR1 and CDR2 sequences are MRHNA and SNTAGT. CDR3 length equals 15 residues. The germline V and J ends were trimmed by 4 bases and 4 bases, with 16 bases remaining between them. The CDR3, as DNA: TGTGCCAGCAGTGTCCTCCCGGGGGGCATCACTGAAGCTTTCTTT. This sequence encodes CASSVLPGGITEAFF.

V is TRBV4-1 and J is TRBJ1-3; D is uncertain. The CDR3 runs 15 residues. The germline V gene encodes CDR1 MGHRA and CDR2 YSYEKL. Between the trimmed V and J ends, which lost 5 bases and 4 bases, there was a span of 15 bases. The DNA of the CDR3 is TGCGCCAGCAGCTCCTACGGACTGGCGGGAAACACCATATATTTT. Its translation: CASSSYGLAGNTIYF.

J is TRBJ2-3 and V is TRBV5-4; 8 nucleotides match TRBD2. V lost 0 bases to trimming and J lost 2 bases; unmatched junction nucleotides: 5. Germline V gives CDR1 SGHNT, CDR2 YYREEE (reference sequence). The CDR3 extends over 16 amino acids. The CDR3 coding sequence is TGTGCCAGCAGCTTGGAGGGGACTAGGTTCACAGATACGCAGTATTTT. This sequence encodes CASSLEGTRFTDTQYF.